The 24 T cell receptor beta chains listed next were all sequenced from one sample in a study of blood T cell repertoires in COVID-19. TCRdb's copy holds only in-frame clones and misses some; the assay was immunoSEQ multiplex PCR. This table holds approximately 500,000 clones, approximately 88% found once. Sequenced: PBMCs or T cells enriched from blood (not recorded which). The receptor source for this set is a woman aged 40 to 50 who had recovered from COVID-19.

The chain uses TRBV4-1 and TRBJ1-2; D is unclear. Trimming pared 5 bases from V and 3 bases from J, leaving 16 bases between. From germline, CDR1 is MGHRA and CDR2 YSYEKL. This CDR3 is built from 15 residues. CDR3 DNA sequence: TGCGCCAGCAGCGCAAGATACCAGGATGACTATGGCTACACCTTC. Amino acid sequence: CASSARYQDDYGYTF.

V usage is TRBV30 and J usage is TRBJ2-2, with 7 bases matching TRBD1. J gave up 0 bases and V 5 bases, and 15 bases lay outside the gene matches. Germline loops: CDR1 GTSNPN, CDR2 SVGIG (reference sequence). The CDR3 extends over 18 amino acids. The CDR3 coding sequence is TGTGCCTGGGACAGGGTGCGCTTTATTGGATCGAACACCGGGGAGCTGTTTTTT. This encodes CAWDRVRFIGSNTGELFF.

J is TRBJ1-1 and V is TRBV19, with D possibly matching TRBD1 (5 bases). This CDR3 spans 14 amino acids. Between the trimmed V and J ends, which lost 5 bases and 0 bases, there was a span of 10 bases. The V gene's germline CDR1 is LNHDA and CDR2 SQIVND (reference sequence). CDR3 in amino acids: CASSVSGMNTEAFF. Written as DNA, the CDR3 is TGTGCCAGTAGTGTATCAGGGATGAACACTGAAGCTTTCTTT.

The chain carries TRBV27 and TRBJ1-4; D gene ambiguous. CDR3 length: 15 residues. Germline V gene data show CDR1 as MNHEY and CDR2 as SMNVEV (reference sequence). V lost 6 bases to trimming and J lost 1 base, with 12 bases between them. The CDR3 DNA sequence: TGTGCCAGCAGCCCTGGTGCGGTAACTAATGAAAAACTGTTTTTT. It encodes CASSPGAVTNEKLFF.

This chain joins TRBV7-9 and TRBJ2-7, with a tentative D call TRBD2 (6 bases). This CDR3 comprises 15 residues. Germline-derived CDR1 and CDR2 are SEHNR and FQNEAQ (reference sequence). Between the trimmed V and J ends, which lost 5 bases and 0 bases, there was a span of 14 bases. In DNA form, the CDR3 reads TGTGCCAGCAGCCACATAGCGGCCGTCTCCTACGAGCAGTACTTC. It is translated as CASSHIAAVSYEQYF.

The J gene is TRBJ2-1, the V gene TRBV7-9, with a weak D call TRBD1 (5 bases). The V gene lost 7 bases and the J gene lost 4 bases, with 17 bases spanning the gap. The CDR3 runs 15 residues. Germline values: CDR1 SEHNR, CDR2 FQNEAQ (reference sequence). The CDR3 DNA sequence: TGTGCCAGCACCTCTGGGGCCCCGAAGTACAATGAGCAGTTCTTC. It codes for CASTSGAPKYNEQFF.

V gene TRBV6-5 combines with J gene TRBJ2-7; TRBD2 agrees at 8 bases. The germline gives CDR1 MNHEY, CDR2 SVGAGI. J lost 6 bases, V lost 8 bases, and 12 bases had no gene match. The CDR3 spans 14 residues. The CDR3 DNA follows: TGTGCCAGCGGGTCTAGCGCGGGAGGAGGCGAGCAGTACTTC. Translation gives CASGSSAGGGEQYF.

This clone appeared once. The chain links TRBV11-3 to TRBJ1-1, with TRBD1 matching 7 bases. V gave up 5 bases and J gave up 3 bases; unmatched junction bases: 6. The CDR3 extends over 14 amino acids. The V gene's germline CDR1 is SGHNT and CDR2 YENEEA. The CDR3 region has the DNA TGTGCCAGCAGCATACAGGGGCGCGACACTGAAGCTTTCTTT. Protein product: CASSIQGRDTEAFF.

The chain uses TRBV2 and TRBJ1-5, with a possible D match to TRBD1 (5 bases). Germline CDR1 is SNHLY and CDR2 is FYNNEI. V shed 1 base and J shed 5 bases, with 9 bases lying between them. The CDR3 sequence is 14 residues long. CDR3 residues: CASSEVGQDQPQHF. DNA of the CDR3: TGTGCCAGCAGTGAAGTGGGGCAGGATCAGCCCCAGCATTTT. Based on the CDR3 plus reference TRBV2 and TRBJ1-5, the full variable domain is EPEVTQTPSHQVTQMGQEVILRCVPISNHLYFYWYRQILGQKVEFLVSFYNNEISEKSEIFDDQFSVERPDGSNFTLKIRSTKLEDSAMYFCASSEVGQDQPQHFGDGTRLSIL.

The chain has TRBV30 and TRBJ2-7, with D perhaps matching TRBD1 (6 bases). The CDR3 is 12 amino acids. Germline V gene lookup returns CDR1 GTSNPN and CDR2 SVGIG (reference sequence). The V and J ends lost 7 bases and 0 bases respectively, with 10 bases between them. CDR3: CAYRTASYEQYF. The CDR3 nucleotides are TGTGCCTACAGGACAGCCTCCTACGAGCAGTACTTC.

The CDR3 is CASSHHGSSGNTIYF. DNA for the CDR3: TGTGCCAGCAGCCATCATGGTAGTTCTGGAAACACCATATATTTT. The chain is built from TRBV3-1 (or the pseudogene TRBV3-2) and TRBJ1-3; D uncertain. With 3 bases removed from V and 1 base from J, the gap between germline ends came to 10 bases. Germline CDR1 is LGHDT and CDR2 is YNNKEL (reference sequence). This CDR3 has 15 amino acids.

The chain has TRBV11-3 and TRBJ2-7; 7 bases line up with TRBD1. The CDR3 is made up of 17 amino acids. With 5 bases clipped from V and 7 bases from J, the junction kept 20 bases outside the gene matches. Germline V CDR1 and CDR2: SGHNT, YENEEA. The CDR3 loop reads CASSPRKEPGQFGEQYF. The CDR3 DNA reads as TGTGCCAGCAGCCCAAGAAAGGAACCGGGACAGTTCGGAGAGCAGTACTTC.

The chain links TRBV5-1 to TRBJ2-7, with 11 nucleotides matching TRBD2. J gave up 4 bases and V 3 bases, and 9 bases lay outside the gene matches. Germline V CDR1 and CDR2: SGHRS, YFSETQ. The CDR3 totals 16 residues. The CDR3, as DNA: TGCGCCAGCAGCTGGACCTACGGGACTAGCGGATACGAGCAGTACTTC. Amino acid sequence: CASSWTYGTSGYEQYF. Using reference TRBV5-1 and TRBJ2-7 for the parts outside the CDR3, the full variable domain is KAGVTQTPRYLIKTRGQQVTLSCSPISGHRSVSWYQQTPGQGLQFLFEYFSETQRNKGNFPGRFSGRQFSNSRSEMNVSTLELGDSALYLCASSWTYGTSGYEQYFGPGTRLTVT.

Regarding this clone: The same CDR3 arises from other DNA sequences in this sample as well. The J gene is TRBJ1-1, the V gene TRBV15; tentative D call: TRBD1 (5 bases). Germline loops: CDR1 LNHNV, CDR2 YYDKDF (reference sequence). The V and J ends lost 1 base and 5 bases respectively, with 11 bases between them. The CDR3 totals 14 residues. DNA for the CDR3: TGTGCCACCAGCAGAGGGGGACGGGGGACTGAAGCTTTCTTT. Translation gives CATSRGGRGTEAFF.

This clone was counted once. This sequence joins TRBV24-1 and TRBJ2-2; 7 bases map to TRBD2. Germline-derived CDR1 and CDR2 are KGHDR and SFDVKD. The CDR3 has 17 amino acids. V was pared by 4 bases and J by 0 bases, with 7 bases of the junction left unmatched. The CDR3 DNA follows: TGTGCCACCAGTGAGTCTAGCGGAGTTACGAACACCGGGGAGCTGTTTTTT. Protein product: CATSESSGVTNTGELFF.

With respect to this clone: Other DNA sequences within the sample encode an identical CDR3. The gene calls are TRBV19 and TRBJ1-1, with 7 bases matching TRBD1. The J segment lost 1 base and the V segment lost 5 bases, leaving 4 bases of the junction unmatched. CDR1 is LNHDA and CDR2 is SQIVND in the germline V gene (reference sequence). CDR3 length: 14 residues. In DNA, the CDR3 is TGTGCCAGTAGTTACGGGACAGAGAACACTGAAGCTTTCTTT. Protein product: CASSYGTENTEAFF.

This rearrangement joins TRBV10-3 to TRBJ2-3, with a weak D call TRBD2 (5 bases). The CDR3 loop spans 15 amino acids. Germline loops: CDR1 ENHRY, CDR2 SYGVKD. Trimming left V 2 bases short and J 2 bases short, with 11 bases between. CDR3 nucleotides: TGTGCCATCAGTGAGCCGAACGGGAACACAGATACGCAGTATTTT. Encoded protein: CAISEPNGNTDTQYF.

The chain links TRBV7-9 to TRBJ1-1; tentative D call: TRBD1 (5 bases). There are 14 residues in the CDR3. In germline, CDR1 is SEHNR, CDR2 FQNEAQ (reference sequence). Trimming removed 5 bases from V and 1 base from J, with 11 bases in between. The CDR3 nucleotides are TGTGCCAGCAGCCCTAGCGGGGCGAACACTGAAGCTTTCTTT. It encodes CASSPSGANTEAFF.

The V and J genes are TRBV4-1 and TRBJ2-7; TRBD2 matches at 10 bases. In germline, CDR1 is MGHRA, CDR2 YSYEKL. The V and J ends lost 0 bases and 0 bases, in that order; junction bases with no gene match: 5. There are 17 residues in the CDR3. In nucleotides, the CDR3 is TGCGCCAGCAGCCAAGAAGCGGGACTAGCGCACTCCTACGAGCAGTACTTC. As protein: CASSQEAGLAHSYEQYF.

The chain couples TRBV6-5 to TRBJ2-1, with a weak D call TRBD2 (6 bases). The V end lost 4 bases, the J end lost 4 bases, and 17 bases lay between the germline ends. The CDR3 totals 16 residues. Germline CDR1 reads MNHEY; CDR2 reads SVGAGI. The CDR3 region has the DNA TGTGCCAGCAGTTCCATGGGGGTAGCGGATTACAATGAGCAGTTCTTC. It is translated as CASSSMGVADYNEQFF.

The chain is built from TRBV6-2 or TRBV6-3 and TRBJ2-7; 8 nucleotides line up with TRBD2. CDR1 and CDR2 from the germline V gene are MNHEY and SVGEGT. There are 16 residues in the CDR3. Trimming removed 2 bases from V and 0 bases from J; junction bases left unmatched: 6. The CDR3 DNA is TGTGCCAGCAGTTACAGCACGGGGGGGAGCTCCTACGAGCAGTACTTC. It yields the protein CASSYSTGGSSYEQYF.

The chain couples TRBV5-6 to TRBJ1-2; 9 positions agree with TRBD1. The germline gives CDR1 SGHDT, CDR2 YYEEEE. The V gene end was trimmed by 4 bases and the J gene end by 8 bases; junction bases not matched to a gene: 12. The CDR3 has 15 amino acids. CDR3 bases: TGTGCCAGCAGCACTAAACAGGGGGCGAAACGGGGCTACACCTTC. It translates to CASSTKQGAKRGYTF.

The table lists this clone with a count of one. The genes are TRBV18 and TRBJ1-4; TRBD1 aligns across 7 bases. The trim removed 1 base at V and 8 bases at J, leaving 10 bases unmatched. Germline V gene data show CDR1 as KGHSH and CDR2 as LQKENI. The CDR3 loop spans 16 amino acids. In DNA form, the CDR3 reads TGTGCCAGCTCACCACGGGGAGCGACAGGGCGGGAAAAACTGTTTTTT. It specifies CASSPRGATGREKLFF.

This chain joins TRBV7-2 and TRBJ1-1; no reliable D call. CDR1 and CDR2 (germline): SGHTA, FQGNSA. Trimming shortened V by 3 bases and J by 3 bases, and 11 bases separated the two germline ends. This CDR3 spans 14 amino acids. The CDR3 coding sequence is TGTGCCAGCAGCTTTGAATCGGGGTACACTGAAGCTTTCTTT. Translating it yields CASSFESGYTEAFF.